This TCR beta chain came from a study of blood T cell repertoires in COVID-19. This CDR3 region has 16 residues. The trim removed 0 bases at V and 4 bases at J, leaving 5 bases unmatched. Germline values: CDR1 KGHSH, CDR2 LQKENI. The data were produced by immunoSEQ multiplex PCR, yet TCRdb's version contains in-frame clones alone and is incomplete. The sample lists about 53,000 clones, almost 85% occurring once. This chain uses TRBV18 with TRBJ2-1; 8 bases map to TRBD2. The source material was peripheral blood. The origin of this receptor is a human donor in a cohort sampled during active COVID-19. This CDR3 reads CASSPPSSGVYNEQFF. The CDR3 bases are TGTGCCAGCTCACCACCGAGTAGCGGGGTATACAATGAGCAGTTCTTC. Complete variable domain (other parts from reference TRBV18 and TRBJ2-1): NAGVMQNPRHLVRRRGQEARLRCSPMKGHSHVYWYRQLPEEGLKFMVYLQKENIIDESGMPKERFSAEFPKEGPSILRIQQVVRGDSAAYFCASSPPSSGVYNEQFFGPGTRLTVL.